This T cell receptor beta chain is drawn from a study of cytomegalovirus exposure and HLA in healthy donors. The PCR ran on 60 Vbeta and 13 Jbeta primers. Produced via immunoSEQ multiplex PCR; TCRdb's table is partial and in-frame only. The sample holds around 150,000 clones, roughly 80% seen once. With regard to this clone: Its specificity is unknown.

Study-level findings and limits: A later analysis linked a missense DCLRE1C variant to TCR beta V- and J-gene trimming.

The clonotype originates from a man aged 45-65 years in good health and CMV-seropositive. Sequenced material: PBMCs.

The CDR3 DNA is TGTGCCAGCAGCCTACCGGGACAGGGGCTCTCCGAGCAGTACTTC. This translates into CASSLPGQGLSEQYF. The chain uses TRBV5-6 and TRBJ2-7; 10 positions agree with TRBD1. The germline V gene encodes CDR1 SGHDT and CDR2 YYEEEE. This CDR3 comprises 15 residues. Trimming at V came to 4 bases and at J to 6 bases, leaving 10 bases not matched to a gene.